This T cell receptor beta chain was sequenced in a study of T cells in tuberculosis. Background on the study: The T cells targeted glucose monomycolate, a mycobacterial lipid, via CD1B. In South Africa, adults with active tuberculosis were compared with IGRA-negative and latently infected IGRA-positive adolescents. Samples predate treatment or fall within its first 7 days. Points from the study as a whole: GMM-specific TCRs were nearer to active tuberculosis alpha repertoires, suggesting expansion.

Concerning this clone itself: The antigen is not known.

CDR3 size: 16 residues. With V trimmed by 5 bases and J by 1 base, 7 bases remained unmatched. CDR1 and CDR2 (germline): SEHNR, FQNEAQ (reference sequence). Documented time point: new active TB diagnosis, blood taken before or within 7 days of starting treatment. This table comes from immunoSEQ multiplex PCR, and its TCRdb copy is limited to in-frame clones, with some not included. The sample lists tens of thousands of clones, more than 90% seen once, with more than 1.4% in the top ten. V gene TRBV7-9 combines with J gene TRBJ1-1; 10 bases fit TRBD1. Here the sequenced sample was PBMCs, taken at tuberculosis diagnosis. This sequence was found in an adult with tuberculosis. CDR3 DNA sequence: TGTGCCAGCAGCCCGATTCGGACAGGGGGGAACACTGAAGCTTTCTTT. As protein: CASSPIRTGGNTEAFF.